This record concerns one T cell receptor (beta chain) sequence. Germline V CDR1 and CDR2: LGHDT, YNNKEL (reference sequence). This CDR3 is built from 12 residues. V was shortened by 3 bases and J by 2 bases, with 4 bases between the two germline ends. This entry is derived from a study of T cell responses to AZD1222 COVID-19 vaccine. Assay used: immunoSEQ multiplex PCR; TCRdb lists only in-frame clones, some missing. In the table there are about 97,000 clones, around 89% of which are singletons. This specimen was peripheral blood, taken on day 0 of AZD1222 vaccination. The TCR was taken from an adult in good health. This chain links TRBV3-1 (or the pseudogene TRBV3-2) with TRBJ2-5, with D unresolved. CDR3 in amino acids: CASSHGQETQYF. CDR3 coding DNA: TGTGCCAGCAGCCACGGTCAAGAGACCCAGTACTTC.